The 9 T cell receptor beta chains reported below all come from one sample, sequenced in a study of blood T cell repertoires in COVID-19. Profiled with immunoSEQ multiplex PCR; TCRdb holds only in-frame clones, not every one. This table holds about 120,000 clones, about 70% found once. Material for sequencing was peripheral blood. Every receptor here comes from a man aged 55 to 69 with acute or convalescent COVID-19.

This sequence joins TRBV2 and TRBJ1-4; D is unresolved. From germline, CDR1 is SNHLY and CDR2 FYNNEI. The CDR3 extends over 17 amino acids. Trimming removed 0 bases from V and 2 bases from J, with 13 bases in between. CDR3 region: CASSEALLGRTNEKLFF. Written as DNA, the CDR3 is TGTGCCAGCAGTGAAGCGCTTCTGGGGAGGACTAATGAAAAACTGTTTTTT.

This clone was seen a handful of times. This chain joins TRBV7-6 and TRBJ2-3; D not certain. Germline V gene data show CDR1 as SGHVS and CDR2 as FNYEAQ. The V gene lost 0 bases and the J gene lost 2 bases, with 15 bases spanning the gap. The CDR3 has 17 residues. CDR3 sequence reads: CASSLAARPPSTDTQYF. CDR3 bases: TGTGCCAGCAGCTTAGCAGCGCGGCCACCATCCACAGATACGCAGTATTTT.

The V gene is TRBV5-1, the J gene TRBJ2-4, with D hard to call. The ends were cut back, 3 bases at V and 0 bases at J, with 7 bases in the middle. The CDR3 spans 14 residues. Per germline, CDR1 SGHRS and CDR2 YFSETQ. CDR3 coding DNA: TGCGCCAGCAGCTCTTCAGGAGCCAAAAACATTCAGTACTTC. It yields the protein CASSSSGAKNIQYF.

The chain links TRBV6-2 or TRBV6-3 to TRBJ2-4; weak D call: TRBD2 (5 bases). Deletions cut 5 bases from V and 5 bases from J, with 7 bases between. CDR3 size: 12 residues. The germline V gene encodes CDR1 MNHEY and CDR2 SVGEGT. The CDR3 reads CASSRRENIQYF. DNA for the CDR3: TGTGCCAGCAGTCGGCGGGAAAACATTCAGTACTTC.

This rearrangement joins TRBV7-9 to TRBJ1-2; D is unclear. Between the trimmed V and J ends, which lost 1 base and 5 bases, there was a span of 14 bases. Germline V CDR1 and CDR2: SEHNR, FQNEAQ (reference sequence). CDR3 length equals 15 residues. The DNA of the CDR3 is TGTGCCAGCAGCTTAGGGGCCAGGAAGAAGTATGGCTACACCTTC. Translating it yields CASSLGARKKYGYTF.

This chain connects TRBV6-5 to TRBJ1-4, with D possibly matching TRBD1 (5 bases). This CDR3 is built from 15 residues. The V end was cut by 5 bases, the J end by 10 bases, with 20 bases between. Germline V gene data show CDR1 as MNHEY and CDR2 as SVGAGI. The CDR3 protein is CASSTGTLPRGKLFF. The CDR3 DNA follows: TGTGCCAGCAGTACTGGGACTCTGCCTCGAGGAAAACTGTTTTTT.

This clone came up a few times. The CDR3 sequence: CSVEIVGRGFNYGYTF. CDR3 DNA sequence: TGCAGCGTTGAAATAGTGGGGCGGGGGTTTAACTATGGCTACACCTTC. The rearrangement uses TRBV29-1 and TRBJ1-2; D is possibly TRBD1 (5 bases). The CDR3 sequence is 16 residues long. The germline V gene has CDR1 SQVTM and CDR2 ANQGSEA. The V end was cut by 2 bases, the J end by 1 base, with 17 bases between.

The count of this clone is one. The chain recombines TRBV30 with TRBJ1-4; D unclear. The CDR3 spans 12 residues. CDR1 and CDR2 from the germline V gene are GTSNPN and SVGIG (reference sequence). V was cut by 8 bases and J by 5 bases, with 12 bases left in between. Here the CDR3 reads CAMRRWNEKLFF. The DNA of the CDR3 is TGTGCCATGCGGAGGTGGAATGAAAAACTGTTTTTT.

V is TRBV14 and J is TRBJ2-6, with a weak D call TRBD2 (5 bases). Between the trimmed V and J ends, which lost 3 bases and 4 bases, there was a span of 13 bases. The germline V gene has CDR1 SGHDN and CDR2 FVKESK. This CDR3 region has 16 residues. Here the CDR3 DNA reads TGTGCCAGCAGCCAGCAGAGGGTGTCCGGGGCCAACGTCCTGACTTTC. This translates into CASSQQRVSGANVLTF.